The present T cell receptor (beta chain) was sequenced within a study of cytomegalovirus exposure and HLA in healthy donors. The overall study: From some 180 million T cells, an earlier analysis saw 100 million to 140 million unique TCR beta sequences. Around 87 million unique TCRs, all from HLA-typed donors, were included in an early release of the data. The study's findings and limits: Presence/absence analysis assumed near-uniform sequencing depth across donors. The study designated 150 to 200 TCR beta chains cytomegalovirus-associated.

This CDR3 is built from 13 residues. Trimming took off 3 bases at V and 5 bases at J, with 13 bases between the two ends. CDR1 is SQVTM, CDR2 ANQGSEA, per germline. Vbeta (60) and Jbeta (13) primers were used in the PCR. TCRdb's copy holds only in-frame clones and misses some; the assay was immunoSEQ multiplex PCR. The table shows tens of thousands of clones, with 81% occurring only once. Note on this clone: Its antigen remains unidentified.

The sequence came from a woman in her forties in good health and CMV-seronegative. The chain recombines TRBV29-1 with TRBJ2-5, with D tentatively TRBD1 (6 bases). The sample was PBMCs. The CDR3: CSVDEGRGETQYF. Here the CDR3 DNA reads TGCAGCGTTGACGAGGGAAGGGGGGAGACCCAGTACTTC.